Below are 10 T cell receptor beta chains sequenced from a single sample in a study of blood T cell repertoires in COVID-19. Sequencing used immunoSEQ multiplex PCR; TCRdb keeps in-frame clones, though not all of them. The data show around 200,000 clones, 65% to 90% seen once. What was sequenced was PBMCs or T cells enriched from blood (not recorded which). The receptors shown here come from a woman aged 25 to 39 who had been exposed to COVID-19.

Here the CDR3 DNA reads TGTGCCAGCAGTCCCGGGACAGGCTTCTACGAGCAGTACTTC. Its translation is CASSPGTGFYEQYF. V is TRBV27 and J is TRBJ2-7; the match to TRBD1 covers 8 bases. The CDR3 runs 14 residues. V trimming: 5 bases; J trimming: 3 bases; junction bases outside the gene matches: 6. CDR1 is MNHEY and CDR2 is SMNVEV in the germline V gene (reference sequence).

The rearrangement links TRBV9 to TRBJ1-4; TRBD1 aligns across 10 bases. The V gene end was trimmed by 4 bases and the J gene end by 3 bases; junction bases not matched to a gene: 9. The CDR3 spans 17 residues. In germline, CDR1 is SGDLS, CDR2 YYNGEE. The CDR3 coding sequence is TGTGCCAGCAGCACGCCGGGACAGGGGCCTGCTAATGAAAAACTGTTTTTT. Its translation: CASSTPGQGPANEKLFF. The full variable domain, with the rest looked up from reference TRBV9 and TRBJ1-4, is DSGVTQTPKHLITATGQRVTLRCSPRSGDLSVYWYQQSLDQGLQFLIQYYNGEERAKGNILERFSAQQFPDLHSELNLSSLELGDSALYFCASSTPGQGPANEKLFFGSGTQLSVL.

The chain joins TRBV5-6 to TRBJ2-2; 8 bases match TRBD1. The CDR3 spans 16 residues. Trimming cost V 1 base and J 2 bases; bases outside gene matches: 4. Germline V gene lookup returns CDR1 SGHDT and CDR2 YYEEEE. This chain's CDR3 is CASSLIGQGNTGELFF. The CDR3, as DNA: TGTGCCAGCAGCTTGATCGGACAGGGAAACACCGGGGAGCTGTTTTTT.

This clone was found once. The V gene is TRBV6-2 or TRBV6-3, the J gene TRBJ2-3, with D possibly being TRBD2 (5 bases). The V gene lost 5 bases and the J gene lost 10 bases, with 10 bases spanning the gap. Germline V gene sequence: CDR1 MNHEY, CDR2 SVGEGT. This CDR3 is built from 11 residues. CDR3 loop: CASSPGISQYF. The CDR3 DNA reads as TGTGCCAGCAGTCCGGGGATTTCGCAGTATTTT.

The CDR3 sequence: CATSPGQPNQPQHF. CDR3 bases: TGTGCCACCAGCCCCGGACAGCCCAATCAGCCCCAGCATTTT. The chain joins TRBV24-1 to TRBJ1-5, with a weak D call TRBD1 (6 bases). Germline lookup yields CDR1 KGHDR and CDR2 SFDVKD. CDR3 length: 14 residues. Trimming took off 7 bases at V and 3 bases at J, with 12 bases between the two ends.

The table lists this clone with a few counts. CDR3 nucleotide sequence: TGTGCCAGCAGCCCTGAACAGGGCTCCTACGAGCAGTACTTC. It is translated as CASSPEQGSYEQYF. The V and J genes are TRBV7-7 and TRBJ2-7, with a possible D match to TRBD1 (6 bases). Trimming took off 5 bases at V and 0 bases at J, with 11 bases between the two ends. The CDR3 runs to 14 residues. Germline lookup yields CDR1 SSHAT and CDR2 FNYEAQ (reference sequence).

The CDR3 bases are TGTGCCAGCAGCTGGACGGCTGGGGGGAACTATGGCTACACCTTC. Amino acid sequence: CASSWTAGGNYGYTF. The V and J genes are TRBV6-5 and TRBJ1-2; a possible D gene is TRBD1 (5 bases). The CDR3 has 15 amino acids. V dropped 6 bases and J dropped 2 bases, with 16 bases sitting between them. CDR1 MNHEY and CDR2 SVGAGI come from the germline V gene.

This clone turned up a few times. The rearrangement uses TRBV12-5 and TRBJ2-4; weak D call: TRBD1 (6 bases). Per the germline V gene, CDR1 is LGHNT and CDR2 is FRNRAP. The CDR3 is 13 amino acids. V lost 8 bases, J lost 3 bases, and 11 bases lay in between. As DNA, the CDR3 is TGTGCTAGTAACTGGGACAACAAAAACATTCAGTACTTC. This encodes CASNWDNKNIQYF.

The chain links TRBV7-2 to TRBJ2-1; the match to TRBD2 covers 8 bases. Germline V gene sequence: CDR1 SGHTA, CDR2 FQGNSA. Trimming at V came to 4 bases and at J to 4 bases, leaving 6 bases not matched to a gene. CDR3 length: 15 amino acids. CDR3 sequence: CASSSGTSRYNEQFF. The CDR3 nucleotides are TGTGCCAGCAGCTCTGGGACTAGTCGGTACAATGAGCAGTTCTTC.

The chain combines TRBV20-1 with TRBJ2-1; 9 bases match TRBD2. Germline V gene lookup returns CDR1 DFQATT and CDR2 SNEGSKA (reference sequence). V shed 3 bases, J shed 5 bases, and the junction held 11 bases outside the gene matches. The CDR3 is 16 residues long. CDR3 region: CSASPFTSGSNNEQFF. The CDR3 nucleotides are TGCAGTGCTAGTCCATTCACTAGCGGGTCTAACAATGAGCAGTTCTTC.